This T cell receptor beta chain appears in the sequencing data of a study of somatic mutations in cytotoxic T cells in rheumatoid arthritis. Points from the study as a whole: The study found that the largest CD8+ clone exceeded 20% of CD8+ cells in about an eighth of the 65 patients. Patients with rheumatoid arthritis, but not healthy controls, had CD8+ clonality that increased with age. The slightly lower representation of TRBV07 among rheumatoid arthritis patients did not undergo correction for multiple comparisons.

Turning to this clone: Its cognate antigen is unknown.

Produced via immunoSEQ multiplex PCR; TCRdb's table is partial and in-frame only. Of about 2,600 clones listed, approximately 78% are singletons. Trimming stripped 5 bases from V and 1 base from J, with 6 bases between. Germline loops: CDR1 MNHEY, CDR2 SVGAGI. The CDR3 consists of 13 residues. The rearrangement uses TRBV6-5 and TRBJ1-5, with D unclear. Sequenced material: CD8+ T cells sorted from blood. The origin of this receptor is a man in his fifties or sixties with rheumatoid arthritis. The CDR3 DNA sequence: TGTGCCAGCAGTCAGTACAGCAATCAGCCCCAGCATTTT. Its translation is CASSQYSNQPQHF.